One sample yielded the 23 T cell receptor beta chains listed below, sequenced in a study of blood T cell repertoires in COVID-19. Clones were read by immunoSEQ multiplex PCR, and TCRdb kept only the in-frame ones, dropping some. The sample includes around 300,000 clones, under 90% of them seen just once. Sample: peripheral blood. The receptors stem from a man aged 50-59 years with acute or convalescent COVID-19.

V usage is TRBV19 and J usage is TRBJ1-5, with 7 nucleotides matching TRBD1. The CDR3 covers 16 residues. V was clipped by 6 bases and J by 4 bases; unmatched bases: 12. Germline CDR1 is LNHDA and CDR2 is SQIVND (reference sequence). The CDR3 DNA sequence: TGTGCCAGTAGCCCTCGCGGGACAGCACTGAATCAGCCCCAGCATTTT. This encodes CASSPRGTALNQPQHF.

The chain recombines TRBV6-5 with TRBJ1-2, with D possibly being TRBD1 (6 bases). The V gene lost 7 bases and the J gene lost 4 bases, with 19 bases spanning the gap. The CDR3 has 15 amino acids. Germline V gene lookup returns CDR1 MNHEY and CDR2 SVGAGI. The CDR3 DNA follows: TGTGCCAGCACTGCTGACAGGCGAATTTCCTATGGCTACACCTTC. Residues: CASTADRRISYGYTF.

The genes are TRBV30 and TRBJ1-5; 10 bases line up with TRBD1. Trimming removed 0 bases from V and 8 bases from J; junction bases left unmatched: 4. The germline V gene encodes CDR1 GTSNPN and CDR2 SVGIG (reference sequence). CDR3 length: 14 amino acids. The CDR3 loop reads CAWSVGTGAEPQHF. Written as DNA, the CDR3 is TGTGCCTGGAGTGTAGGGACAGGGGCTGAGCCCCAGCATTTT.

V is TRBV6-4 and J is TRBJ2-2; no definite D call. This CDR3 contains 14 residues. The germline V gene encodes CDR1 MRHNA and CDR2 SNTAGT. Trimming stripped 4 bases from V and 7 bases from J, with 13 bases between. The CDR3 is CASSAWQRSGELFF. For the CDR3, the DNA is TGTGCCAGCAGTGCTTGGCAGCGCAGCGGGGAGCTGTTTTTT.

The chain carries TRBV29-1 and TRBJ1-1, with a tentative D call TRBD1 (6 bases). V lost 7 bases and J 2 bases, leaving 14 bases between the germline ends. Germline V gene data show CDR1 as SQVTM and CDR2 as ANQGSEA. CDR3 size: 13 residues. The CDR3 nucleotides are TGCAGCGCCATCCGGGACAAAAACACTGAAGCTTTCTTT. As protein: CSAIRDKNTEAFF.

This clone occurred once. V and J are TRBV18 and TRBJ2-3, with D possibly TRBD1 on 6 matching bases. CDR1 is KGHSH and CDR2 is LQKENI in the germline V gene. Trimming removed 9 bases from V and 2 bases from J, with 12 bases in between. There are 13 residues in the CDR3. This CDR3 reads CASSGAPTDTQYF. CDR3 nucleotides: TGTGCCAGTTCAGGGGCCCCCACAGATACGCAGTATTTT.

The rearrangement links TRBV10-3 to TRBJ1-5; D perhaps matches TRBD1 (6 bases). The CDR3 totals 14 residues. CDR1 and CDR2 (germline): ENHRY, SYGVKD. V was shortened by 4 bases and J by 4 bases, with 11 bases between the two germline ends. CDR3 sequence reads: CAISAGQQNQPQHF. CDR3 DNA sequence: TGTGCCATCAGTGCCGGACAGCAGAATCAGCCCCAGCATTTT.

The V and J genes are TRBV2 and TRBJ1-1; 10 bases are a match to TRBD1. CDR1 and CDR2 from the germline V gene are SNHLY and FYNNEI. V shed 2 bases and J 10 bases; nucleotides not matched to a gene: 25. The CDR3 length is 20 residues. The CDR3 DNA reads TGTGCCAGCAGTGAATTATCCTGGGAAGAACCGGGACAGGGGACGCGGGGAGCTTTCTTT. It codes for CASSELSWEEPGQGTRGAFF. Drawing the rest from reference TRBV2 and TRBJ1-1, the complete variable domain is EPEVTQTPSHQVTQMGQEVILRCVPISNHLYFYWYRQILGQKVEFLVSFYNNEISEKSEIFDDQFSVERPDGSNFTLKIRSTKLEDSAMYFCASSELSWEEPGQGTRGAFFGQGTRLTVV.

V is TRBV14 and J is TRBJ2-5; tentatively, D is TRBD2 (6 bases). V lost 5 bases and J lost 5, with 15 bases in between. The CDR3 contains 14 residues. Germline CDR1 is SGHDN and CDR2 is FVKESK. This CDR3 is CASSGIAGGETQYF. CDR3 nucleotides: TGTGCCAGCAGCGGGATCGCTGGGGGGGAGACCCAGTACTTC.

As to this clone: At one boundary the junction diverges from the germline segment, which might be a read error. DNA of the CDR3: TGCGCCAGCAGAGCGCCGGCGGGGGGGCCAATCTTC. Amino acids: CASRAPAGGPIF. This chain uses TRBV10-2 with TRBJ2-1; 9 bases agree with TRBD2. The CDR3 is 12 amino acids. CDR1 and CDR2 from the germline V gene are WSHSY and SAAADI.

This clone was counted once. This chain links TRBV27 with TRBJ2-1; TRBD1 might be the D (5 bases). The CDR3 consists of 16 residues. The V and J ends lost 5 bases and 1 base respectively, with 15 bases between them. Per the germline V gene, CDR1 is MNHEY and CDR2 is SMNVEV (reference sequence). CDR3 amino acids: CASSPPGFSSYNEQFF. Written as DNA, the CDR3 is TGTGCCAGCAGTCCCCCAGGGTTTAGTTCCTACAATGAGCAGTTCTTC.

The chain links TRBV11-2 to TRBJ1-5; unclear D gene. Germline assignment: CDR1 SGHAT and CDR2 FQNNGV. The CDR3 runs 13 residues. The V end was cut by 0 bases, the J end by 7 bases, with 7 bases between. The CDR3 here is CASSLERRQPQHF. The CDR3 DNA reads TGTGCCAGCAGCTTAGAGCGGCGGCAGCCCCAGCATTTT.

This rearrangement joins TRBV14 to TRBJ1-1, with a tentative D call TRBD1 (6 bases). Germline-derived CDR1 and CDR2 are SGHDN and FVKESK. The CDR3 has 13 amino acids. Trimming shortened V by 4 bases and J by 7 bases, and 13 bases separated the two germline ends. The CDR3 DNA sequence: TGTGCCAGCAGCCCCGGGGGGCAACTTGAAGCTTTCTTT. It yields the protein CASSPGGQLEAFF.

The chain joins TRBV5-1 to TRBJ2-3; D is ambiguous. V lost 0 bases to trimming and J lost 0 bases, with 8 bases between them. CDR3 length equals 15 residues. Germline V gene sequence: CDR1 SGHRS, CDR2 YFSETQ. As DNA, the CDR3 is TGCGCCAGCAGCTTGGGGGCAGTGAGCACAGATACGCAGTATTTT. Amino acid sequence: CASSLGAVSTDTQYF.

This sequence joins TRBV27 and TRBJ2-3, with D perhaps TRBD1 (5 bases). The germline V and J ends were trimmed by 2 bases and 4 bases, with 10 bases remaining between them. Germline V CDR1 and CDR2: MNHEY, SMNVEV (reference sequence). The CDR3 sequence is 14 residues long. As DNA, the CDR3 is TGTGCCAGCAGTTTAGGGGCCCCCTCAGATACGCAGTATTTT. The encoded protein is CASSLGAPSDTQYF.

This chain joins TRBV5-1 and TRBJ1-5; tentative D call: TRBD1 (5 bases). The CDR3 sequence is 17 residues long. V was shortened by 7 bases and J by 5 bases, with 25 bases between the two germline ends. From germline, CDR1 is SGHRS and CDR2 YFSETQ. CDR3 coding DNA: TGCGCCAGCGGCCTCGCGGACAACCCCGAACCGGATCAGCCCCAGCATTTT. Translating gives CASGLADNPEPDQPQHF.

This chain's CDR3 is CASSLQPGTGAHNEQFF. The CDR3 DNA reads as TGTGCCAGCAGCCTTCAACCCGGGACAGGGGCCCACAATGAGCAGTTCTTC. The V call is TRBV7-8, the J call TRBJ2-1; 10 bases agree with TRBD1. V shed 5 bases and J 5 bases; nucleotides not matched to a gene: 12. The CDR3 is 17 amino acids. Germline CDR1 and CDR2: SGHVS and FQNEAQ.

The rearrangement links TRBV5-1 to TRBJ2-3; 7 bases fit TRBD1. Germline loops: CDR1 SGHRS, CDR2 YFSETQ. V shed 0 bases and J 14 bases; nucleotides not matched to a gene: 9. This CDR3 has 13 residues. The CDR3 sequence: CASSLGQGNPPYF. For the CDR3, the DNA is TGCGCCAGCAGCTTGGGACAGGGCAATCCTCCGTATTTT.

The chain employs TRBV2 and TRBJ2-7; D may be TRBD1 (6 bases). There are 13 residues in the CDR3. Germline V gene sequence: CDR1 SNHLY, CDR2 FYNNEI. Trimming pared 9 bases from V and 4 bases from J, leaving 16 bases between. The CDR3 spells CASGETGEYEQYF. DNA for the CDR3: TGTGCCAGTGGTGAGACAGGAGAGTACGAGCAGTACTTC. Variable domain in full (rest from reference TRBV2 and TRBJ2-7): EPEVTQTPSHQVTQMGQEVILRCVPISNHLYFYWYRQILGQKVEFLVSFYNNEISEKSEIFDDQFSVERPDGSNFTLKIRSTKLEDSAMYFCASGETGEYEQYFGPGTRLTVT.

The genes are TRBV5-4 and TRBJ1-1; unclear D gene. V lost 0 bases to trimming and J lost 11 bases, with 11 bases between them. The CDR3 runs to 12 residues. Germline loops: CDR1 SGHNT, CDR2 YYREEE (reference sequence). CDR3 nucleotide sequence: TGTGCCAGCAGCTTGGATGAGGGTAGGGCTTTCTTT. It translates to CASSLDEGRAFF.

The CDR3 nucleotides read TGTGCCAGCAGTTTCGACACAGGGAGAAATTCACCCCTCCACTTT. The encoded protein is CASSFDTGRNSPLHF. V gene TRBV6-4 combines with J gene TRBJ1-6, with TRBD1 as a possible D gene (6 bases). Germline V gene data show CDR1 as MRHNA and CDR2 as SNTAGT. CDR3 length: 15 residues. Trimming removed 5 bases from V and 7 bases from J, with 15 bases in between.

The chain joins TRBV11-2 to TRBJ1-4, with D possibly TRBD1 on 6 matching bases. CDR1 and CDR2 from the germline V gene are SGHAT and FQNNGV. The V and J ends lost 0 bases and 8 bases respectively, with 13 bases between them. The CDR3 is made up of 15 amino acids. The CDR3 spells CASSLDQGPGEKLFF. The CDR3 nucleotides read TGTGCCAGCAGCTTAGATCAGGGGCCTGGAGAAAAACTGTTTTTT.

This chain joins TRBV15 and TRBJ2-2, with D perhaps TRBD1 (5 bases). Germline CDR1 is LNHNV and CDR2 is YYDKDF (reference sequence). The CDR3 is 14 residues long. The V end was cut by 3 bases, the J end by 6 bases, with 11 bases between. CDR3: CATSRGPSAGELFF. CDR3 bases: TGTGCCACCAGCAGGGGGCCCTCGGCCGGGGAGCTGTTTTTT.